This T cell receptor (beta chain) was profiled in a study of blood T cells in healthy people across ages. The second PCR ran roughly 6 to 11 cycles with a sample-barcoded 5' primer and J-beta primers. Each cDNA molecule, via a template-switch adaptor with 12 random nucleotides, was tagged. TCRdb re-called the 5' RACE reads through MiXCR, storing one row per CDR3 protein. Here the sample spans over 600,000 distinct CDR3 sequences, about 21% being singletons. The CDR3 spans 14 residues. The germline V gene encodes CDR1 DFQATT and CDR2 SNEGSKA (reference sequence). The donors, healthy Caucasians from Russia, were aged roughly 6 to 90.

The sequence was obtained from a man aged 65 to 85 in good health. The specimen sequenced was blood. The chain joins TRBV20-1 to TRBJ2-5; tentative D call: TRBD2 (6 bases). The J call could be wrong; TRBJ2-7 is a better fit for the DNA end. The CDR3 nucleotides read TGCAGTGCTAGATCGGAGGGGATGTCCTACGAGCAGTACTTC. This translates into CSARSEGMSYEQYF.